This T cell receptor (beta chain) was obtained from a study of T cell repertoires in cytomegalovirus infection. Study-level information: The public TCR beta signatures pointed to both CMV infection and matching HLA type. Study-level findings and limits: Dominating the ex vivo response were HLA-C-restricted CMV-specific TCR beta clonotypes. Cumulative frequency of public TCR beta families picked out carriers of CMV plus the relevant HLA.

This clonotype occurred a few times. Its antigen is undetermined. The CDR3 is made up of 20 amino acids. With 0 bases clipped from V and 4 bases from J, the junction kept 16 bases outside the gene matches. The germline gives CDR1 LGHNA, CDR2 YNFKEQ. TCRdb analysed the reads with MiXCR anew, one entry per CDR3 protein. The profile shows almost 550,000 distinct CDR3 sequences, 15% to 20% of them singletons. Sequenced material: CD8+ T cells from PBMCs. The chain uses TRBV4-2 and TRBJ2-2; 8 positions agree with TRBD1. The TCR originated in a human donor in good health (CMV status not recorded). Some clones in this sample may be carry-over from other donors' samples. This CDR3 is CASSQDWRDRTHGGTGELFF. The CDR3 DNA is TGTGCCAGCAGCCAAGATTGGAGGGACAGGACCCACGGGGGCACCGGGGAGCTGTTTTTT.